The rows below give T cell receptor beta chains drawn from one sample of a study of shared clonotypes between healthy human individuals. The data were produced by immunoSEQ multiplex PCR, yet TCRdb's version contains in-frame clones alone and is incomplete. The data contain some 500,000 clones, roughly four fifths of them seen just once; the ten biggest clones take up around 12%. What was sequenced was PBMCs. These receptors were collected from a woman aged 40 to 50 in good health. Some clones in this sample may be carry-over from other donors' samples. CDR3s include the opening cysteine and the closing phenylalanine or tryptophan. A D gene is named only where the DNA matches it firmly. For some rows the clone size is stated as once, few or many, or as a class when expanded; others skip it.

j_call: TRBJ2-6
v_call: TRBV6-1
d_call: NA
clone_size: NA
cdr3_nt: TGTGCCAGCAGTGAAGCGGGGGGCCCGTCGACTGGGGCCAACGTCCTGACTTTC
cdr3_aa: CASSEAGGPSTGANVLTF

j_call: TRBJ2-7
v_call: TRBV19
d_call: TRBD2
clone_size: NA
cdr3_nt: TGTGCCAGTAGTTCACCGGGACTACAATACGAGCAGTACTTC
cdr3_aa: CASSSPGLQYEQYF

j_call: TRBJ1-1
v_call: TRBV5-1
d_call: NA
clone_size: NA
cdr3_nt: TGCGCCAGCAGCTTGAGTGGGGGAGGGACTGAAGCTTTCTTT
cdr3_aa: CASSLSGGGTEAFF

j_call: TRBJ2-3
v_call: TRBV2
d_call: TRBD2
clone_size: NA
cdr3_nt: TGTGCCAGCAGCCGACTAGCGGGGGGCACAGATACGCAGTATTTT
cdr3_aa: CASSRLAGGTDTQYF

j_call: TRBJ2-3
v_call: TRBV18
d_call: NA
clone_size: NA
cdr3_nt: TGTGCCAGCTCACTAGAGCCGCCTGGGTGGACAGATACGCAGTATTTT
cdr3_aa: CASSLEPPGWTDTQYF

j_call: TRBJ1-4
v_call: TRBV30
d_call: TRBD1
clone_size: NA
cdr3_nt: TGTGCCTGGAGTTGGCCAGGGGGTAATGAAAAACTGTTTTTT
cdr3_aa: CAWSWPGGNEKLFF

j_call: TRBJ2-7
v_call: TRBV23-1
d_call: NA
clone_size: NA
cdr3_nt: TGCGCCAGCAAGGGCAGGGATGAGCACGAGCAGTACTTC
cdr3_aa: CASKGRDEHEQYF

j_call: TRBJ2-7
v_call: TRBV7-2
d_call: NA
clone_size: NA
cdr3_nt: TGTGCCAGCAGCTTAGGAAGGGGGACCTACGAGCAGTACTTC
cdr3_aa: CASSLGRGTYEQYF

j_call: TRBJ2-7
v_call: TRBV28
d_call: TRBD1
clone_size: NA
cdr3_nt: TGTGCCAGCGGCCTGGACAGGGGAACCTACGAGCAGTACTTC
cdr3_aa: CASGLDRGTYEQYF

j_call: TRBJ2-1
v_call: TRBV9
d_call: TRBD2
clone_size: NA
cdr3_nt: TGTGCCAGCAGCGTAAGCGGGACGGGAGTTGAGCAGTTCTTC
cdr3_aa: CASSVSGTGVEQFF

j_call: TRBJ2-1
v_call: TRBV11-2
d_call: NA
clone_size: NA
cdr3_nt: TGTGCCAGCAAAACGATTAGGCGGGGCCCCCAGCAGTTCTTC
cdr3_aa: CASKTIRRGPQQFF

j_call: TRBJ2-5
v_call: TRBV7-3
d_call: TRBD2
clone_size: few
cdr3_nt: TGTGCCAGCAGCTTTAGAGCGGGAGGGCAAGAGACCCAGTACTTC
cdr3_aa: CASSFRAGGQETQYF

j_call: TRBJ2-7
v_call: TRBV27
d_call: NA
clone_size: few
cdr3_nt: TGTGCCAGCATCGTGGGAGTTTACGAGCAGTACTTC
cdr3_aa: CASIVGVYEQYF

j_call: TRBJ2-3
v_call: TRBV28
d_call: NA
clone_size: few
cdr3_nt: TGTGCCAGCACCACCGCCCGAAGAGATACGCAGTATTTT
cdr3_aa: CASTTARRDTQYF

j_call: TRBJ1-5
v_call: TRBV18
d_call: NA
clone_size: NA
cdr3_nt: TGTGCCAGCTCACCTTCTTCGGGAAATAGCAATCAGCCCCAGCATTTT
cdr3_aa: CASSPSSGNSNQPQHF

j_call: TRBJ1-2
v_call: TRBV19
d_call: TRBD1
clone_size: NA
cdr3_nt: TGTGCCAGTAGTTTGGGTCGACAGGGGAACTATGGCTACACCTTC
cdr3_aa: CASSLGRQGNYGYTF

j_call: TRBJ2-7
v_call: TRBV7-2
d_call: NA
clone_size: NA
cdr3_nt: TGTGCCAGCAGCTTAGTCATCCTAGCCGGGTACGAGCAGTACTTC
cdr3_aa: CASSLVILAGYEQYF

j_call: TRBJ2-1
v_call: TRBV27
d_call: TRBD2
clone_size: NA
cdr3_nt: TGTGCCAGCAGACTAGCGGGAGTAGGTGCGTCCTACAATGAGCAGTTCTTC
cdr3_aa: CASRLAGVGASYNEQFF

j_call: TRBJ2-7
v_call: TRBV5-1
d_call: NA
clone_size: NA
cdr3_nt: TGCGCCAGCAGCTTGTCGGAAGGTGGGTACGAGCAGTACTTC
cdr3_aa: CASSLSEGGYEQYF

j_call: TRBJ1-5
v_call: TRBV30
d_call: NA
clone_size: NA
cdr3_nt: TGTGCCTGGAGTGTCAGGATTAGCAATCAGCCCCAGCATTTT
cdr3_aa: CAWSVRISNQPQHF

j_call: TRBJ2-2
v_call: TRBV28
d_call: NA
clone_size: NA
cdr3_nt: TGTGCCAGCACGGGGAACACCGGGGAGCTGTTTTTT
cdr3_aa: CASTGNTGELFF

j_call: TRBJ2-5
v_call: TRBV11-1
d_call: TRBD1
clone_size: NA
cdr3_nt: TGTGCCAGCAGCAAGGGACAGCAAGAGACCCAGTACTTC
cdr3_aa: CASSKGQQETQYF

j_call: TRBJ2-7
v_call: TRBV20-1
d_call: TRBD2
clone_size: NA
cdr3_nt: TGCAGTAGCGGGGTATCCTACGAGCAGTACTTC
cdr3_aa: CSSGVSYEQYF

j_call: TRBJ1-3
v_call: TRBV2
d_call: NA
clone_size: NA
cdr3_nt: TGTGCCAGCAGTGAAGCGGGTATTGGAAGCTCTGGAAACACCATATATTTT
cdr3_aa: CASSEAGIGSSGNTIYF

j_call: TRBJ2-1
v_call: TRBV5-6
d_call: NA
clone_size: NA
cdr3_nt: TGTGCCAGCAGCTTGGCACAAGGCTCCTACAATGAGCAGTTCTTC
cdr3_aa: CASSLAQGSYNEQFF

j_call: TRBJ2-3
v_call: TRBV5-4
d_call: TRBD2
clone_size: once
cdr3_nt: TGTGCCAGCAGGCTAGCGGGACCCTCCACAGATACGCAGTATTTT
cdr3_aa: CASRLAGPSTDTQYF

j_call: TRBJ2-2
v_call: TRBV25-1
d_call: TRBD1
clone_size: NA
cdr3_nt: TGTGCCAGCAGTGAATATGGGACAGGGGGCCCCGGGGAGCTGTTTTTT
cdr3_aa: CASSEYGTGGPGELFF

j_call: TRBJ2-2
v_call: TRBV4-2
d_call: NA
clone_size: few
cdr3_nt: TGTGCCAGCAGCCCTGGCCGGTTGCGACCGAACACCGGGGAGCTGTTTTTT
cdr3_aa: CASSPGRLRPNTGELFF

j_call: TRBJ1-1
v_call: TRBV5-1
d_call: NA
clone_size: NA
cdr3_nt: TGCGCCAGCAGCTTGGCCTTGGCAGGGCCCGAAGCTTTCTTT
cdr3_aa: CASSLALAGPEAFF

j_call: TRBJ1-1
v_call: TRBV19
d_call: NA
clone_size: few
cdr3_nt: TGTGCCAGTAGTGTTTACCAGGGGTACACTGAAGCTTTCTTT
cdr3_aa: CASSVYQGYTEAFF

j_call: TRBJ2-7
v_call: TRBV9
d_call: NA
clone_size: NA
cdr3_nt: TGTGCCAGCAGCGCGCGGACGGACTCCTACGAGCAGTACTTC
cdr3_aa: CASSARTDSYEQYF

j_call: TRBJ2-3
v_call: TRBV25-1
d_call: NA
clone_size: NA
cdr3_nt: TGTGCCAGCAGTGTATCCGTAAGGGGGGAGCCCACAGATACGCAGTATTTT
cdr3_aa: CASSVSVRGEPTDTQYF

j_call: TRBJ2-1
v_call: TRBV5-8
d_call: TRBD2
clone_size: NA
cdr3_nt: TGTGCCAGCAGATTTAGCGGGAGATTCCTCCCTGAGCAGTTCTTC
cdr3_aa: CASRFSGRFLPEQFF

j_call: TRBJ2-5
v_call: TRBV2
d_call: TRBD1
clone_size: NA
cdr3_nt: TGTGCCAGCACAGGGGGCGTCGGCCAAGAGACCCAGTACTTC
cdr3_aa: CASTGGVGQETQYF

j_call: TRBJ2-1
v_call: TRBV9
d_call: NA
clone_size: NA
cdr3_nt: TGTGCCAGCAGCGTACGGTCGGGGAGCTCCTACAATGAGCAGTTCTTC
cdr3_aa: CASSVRSGSSYNEQFF

j_call: TRBJ2-7
v_call: TRBV4-2
d_call: TRBD1
clone_size: few
cdr3_nt: TGTGCCAGCAGCCAAGAAAGGACAGGGGATCATTCCTACGAGCAGTACTTC
cdr3_aa: CASSQERTGDHSYEQYF

j_call: TRBJ2-7
v_call: TRBV18
d_call: NA
clone_size: NA
cdr3_nt: TGTGCCAGCTCACCAGAGGGGCTAGGACTAATGACACCATCTTCCTACGAGCAGTACTTC
cdr3_aa: CASSPEGLGLMTPSSYEQYF

j_call: TRBJ2-6
v_call: TRBV15
d_call: NA
clone_size: NA
cdr3_nt: TGTGCCACCAGCAGAGATCGTAGCTCTGGGGCCAACGTCCTGACTTTC
cdr3_aa: CATSRDRSSGANVLTF

j_call: TRBJ2-7
v_call: TRBV9
d_call: TRBD1
clone_size: NA
cdr3_nt: TGTGCCAGCAGCGTAGCTGGGACAGGGGGGGATGAGCAGTACTTC
cdr3_aa: CASSVAGTGGDEQYF

j_call: TRBJ2-5
v_call: TRBV7-9
d_call: TRBD2
clone_size: NA
cdr3_nt: TGTGCCAGCAGCTTGTCTTTCAGCGGGGAAGAGACCCAGTACTTC
cdr3_aa: CASSLSFSGEETQYF

j_call: TRBJ2-1
v_call: TRBV10-1
d_call: TRBD2
clone_size: NA
cdr3_nt: TGCGCCAGCGCCCCCGGGACTAGCGACAATGAGCAGTTCTTC
cdr3_aa: CASAPGTSDNEQFF

j_call: TRBJ2-7
v_call: TRBV5-1
d_call: NA
clone_size: NA
cdr3_nt: TGCGCCAGCAGCTTGGAACGGATTCAACCCTCCGAGCAGTACTTC
cdr3_aa: CASSLERIQPSEQYF

j_call: TRBJ2-7
v_call: TRBV6-6
d_call: NA
clone_size: few
cdr3_nt: TGTGCCAGCAAACTATCAGACAGCTCCTACGAGCAGTACTTC
cdr3_aa: CASKLSDSSYEQYF

j_call: TRBJ1-2
v_call: TRBV10-3
d_call: NA
clone_size: NA
cdr3_nt: TGTGCCATCAGTGAAAACAGGGCGGGCTATGGCTACACCTTC
cdr3_aa: CAISENRAGYGYTF

j_call: TRBJ2-7
v_call: TRBV6-1
d_call: NA
clone_size: many
cdr3_nt: TGTGCCAGCAGCCCCCCCGATCGGGTGTCCGCCGAGCAGTACTTC
cdr3_aa: CASSPPDRVSAEQYF

j_call: TRBJ2-5
v_call: TRBV29-1
d_call: NA
clone_size: few
cdr3_nt: TGCAGCGTTACCTGGACAGACGGGGAGACCCAGTACTTC
cdr3_aa: CSVTWTDGETQYF

j_call: TRBJ2-5
v_call: TRBV7-2
d_call: TRBD2
clone_size: NA
cdr3_nt: TGTGCCAGCAGCTTAGAACTAGCGGAGGGACAAGAGACCCAGTACTTC
cdr3_aa: CASSLELAEGQETQYF

j_call: TRBJ2-1
v_call: TRBV7-9
d_call: NA
clone_size: NA
cdr3_nt: TGTGCCAGCAGCCCGACGGGGCTAGCGAGGAATGAGCAGTTCTTC
cdr3_aa: CASSPTGLARNEQFF